These T cell receptor beta chains were read from a single sample in a study of control samples from healthy donors and cancer patients. Libraries were prepared by immunoSEQ multiplex PCR; TCRdb keeps only in-frame clonotypes and omits some of them. Here the sample spans about 84,000 clones, 65% to 90% being singletons. Material: PBMCs. These receptor sequences come from a man between 60 and 70 years old with head and neck cancer. CDR3s include the opening cysteine and the closing phenylalanine or tryptophan. The D gene is left open where the match is weak. Expanded clones are given a class, and other clones once, few, many or no size at all.

size,J,D,V,CDR3,DNA
once,TRBJ1-2,TRBD1,TRBV6-5,CASSYSGQGARYGYTF,TGTGCCAGCAGTTACTCCGGACAGGGGGCGCGGTATGGCTACACCTTC
NA,TRBJ2-7,NA,TRBV7-8,CASSPGETLRVQYF,TGTGCCAGCAGCCCTGGGGAGACTCTTCGTGTGCAGTACTTC
NA,TRBJ2-5,NA,TRBV5-1,CASSLGGYKETQYF,TGCGCCAGCAGCTTGGGCGGCTATAAAGAGACCCAGTACTTC
NA,TRBJ1-2,NA,TRBV6-4,CASSDGNRLDGYTF,TGTGCCAGCAGTGACGGTAACAGGCTTGATGGCTACACCTTC
NA,TRBJ1-3,NA,TRBV5-4,CASSLFRGGGGNTIYF,TGTGCCAGCAGCTTGTTCAGGGGAGGTGGTGGAAACACCATATATTTT
NA,TRBJ1-2,NA,TRBV7-2,CASSPRVLTEGYTF,TGTGCCAGCAGCCCCCGGGTGCTAACCGAGGGCTACACCTTC
NA,TRBJ2-5,NA,TRBV5-4,CASSLYLLETQYF,TGTGCCAGCAGCTTATATCTCCTAGAGACCCAGTACTTC
few,TRBJ2-7,NA,TRBV30,CAYLAAGGYEQYF,TGTGCCTATTTGGCGGCAGGGGGGTACGAGCAGTACTTC
NA,TRBJ2-2,NA,TRBV3-1/TRBV3-2,CASSQSRTGELFF,TGTGCCAGCAGCCAATCCCGGACCGGGGAGCTGTTTTTT
NA,TRBJ2-7,NA,TRBV6-1,CASSESGYEEYF,TGTGCCAGCAGTGAGTCAGGGTACGAGGAGTACTTC
NA,TRBJ2-7,NA,TRBV5-4,CATREKGYEQYF,TGTGCCACCCGGGAGAAGGGGTACGAGCAGTACTTC
NA,TRBJ1-2,NA,TRBV4-1,CASSQDPSEIVAYGYTF,TGCGCCAGCAGCCAAGATCCGTCTGAGATAGTAGCCTATGGCTACACCTTC
NA,TRBJ2-2,TRBD2,TRBV7-9,CASNKLAGDGGELFF,TGTGCCAGCAACAAACTAGCGGGAGATGGCGGGGAGCTGTTTTTT
NA,TRBJ2-3,NA,TRBV28,CASSPLGDTDTQYF,TGTGCCAGCAGTCCCCTCGGGGACACAGATACGCAGTATTTT
NA,TRBJ1-5,NA,TRBV7-9,CASSLLNNQPQHF,TGTGCCAGCAGCTTACTGAACAATCAGCCCCAGCATTTT
NA,TRBJ2-2,NA,TRBV5-1,CASRIRVNTGELFF,TGCGCCAGTCGTATCCGGGTGAACACCGGGGAGCTGTTTTTT
NA,TRBJ2-1,NA,TRBV2,CASRGDSLGYNEQFF,TGTGCCAGCAGGGGGGACTCTCTCGGGTACAATGAGCAGTTCTTC
few,TRBJ1-1,NA,TRBV5-1,CASSLGGGINTEAFF,TGCGCCAGCAGCTTGGGCGGGGGAATCAACACTGAAGCTTTCTTT
NA,TRBJ2-2,NA,TRBV3-1/TRBV3-2,CASSRLRGAGELFF,TGTGCCAGCAGCCGGCTCAGGGGGGCCGGGGAGCTGTTTTTT
NA,TRBJ2-1,TRBD2,TRBV7-9,CASSLRLALNEQFF,TGTGCCAGCAGCTTAAGACTAGCGCTAAATGAGCAGTTCTTC
NA,TRBJ2-7,TRBD1,TRBV18,CASSLGQGGGYEQYF,TGTGCCAGCTCCCTTGGACAGGGTGGGGGATACGAGCAGTACTTC
NA,TRBJ1-2,NA,TRBV2,CASWTVQANYGYTF,TGTGCCAGTTGGACAGTACAAGCTAACTATGGCTACACCTTC
many,TRBJ2-5,NA,TRBV2,CASSERGFETQYF,TGTGCCAGCAGTGAAAGGGGGTTCGAGACCCAGTACTTC
NA,TRBJ2-7,NA,TRBV19,CASSILGGDYEQYF,TGTGCCAGTAGTATTCTGGGCGGAGACTACGAGCAGTACTTC
NA,TRBJ1-4,NA,TRBV3-1/TRBV3-2,CASSRQLGPTNEKLFF,TGTGCCAGCAGCCGCCAGTTGGGGCCGACTAATGAAAAACTGTTTTTT
NA,TRBJ1-2,TRBD1,TRBV29-1,CSVETGDRYGYTF,TGCAGCGTCGAAACAGGGGATCGCTATGGCTACACCTTC
NA,TRBJ2-2,NA,TRBV7-9,CASSAGRGTGELFF,TGTGCCAGCAGCGCCGGTCGGGGCACCGGGGAGCTGTTTTTT